The sequence of this T cell receptor (beta chain) was determined in a study of blood T cell repertoires in COVID-19. In the study overall: In each case, the material was cDNA or gDNA derived from T cells, B-cell-depleted T cells, or PBMCs.

Germline CDR1 is DFQATT and CDR2 is SNEGSKA (reference sequence). The CDR3 runs 11 residues. The V end lost 2 bases, the J end lost 10 bases, and 11 bases lay between the germline ends. Participant-given clinical history determined each cohort assignment. Original processing notes: Estimation of nucleated cell counts relied on the amplification of reference gene primers. This table comes from immunoSEQ multiplex PCR, and its TCRdb copy is limited to in-frame clones, with some not included. V and J calls and clone size come straight from that table; D and trimming were deduced from the DNA. The data hold 400,000 to 500,000 clones, with roughly 90% observed a single time.

The sequenced material came from PBMCs or T cells enriched from blood (not recorded which). This sequence originates from a woman under 30 who had been exposed to COVID-19. The V call is TRBV20-1, the J call TRBJ1-1; D is unclear. The CDR3 region is CSARWSPVAFF. The CDR3 DNA is TGCAGTGCTAGATGGTCCCCAGTAGCTTTCTTT.